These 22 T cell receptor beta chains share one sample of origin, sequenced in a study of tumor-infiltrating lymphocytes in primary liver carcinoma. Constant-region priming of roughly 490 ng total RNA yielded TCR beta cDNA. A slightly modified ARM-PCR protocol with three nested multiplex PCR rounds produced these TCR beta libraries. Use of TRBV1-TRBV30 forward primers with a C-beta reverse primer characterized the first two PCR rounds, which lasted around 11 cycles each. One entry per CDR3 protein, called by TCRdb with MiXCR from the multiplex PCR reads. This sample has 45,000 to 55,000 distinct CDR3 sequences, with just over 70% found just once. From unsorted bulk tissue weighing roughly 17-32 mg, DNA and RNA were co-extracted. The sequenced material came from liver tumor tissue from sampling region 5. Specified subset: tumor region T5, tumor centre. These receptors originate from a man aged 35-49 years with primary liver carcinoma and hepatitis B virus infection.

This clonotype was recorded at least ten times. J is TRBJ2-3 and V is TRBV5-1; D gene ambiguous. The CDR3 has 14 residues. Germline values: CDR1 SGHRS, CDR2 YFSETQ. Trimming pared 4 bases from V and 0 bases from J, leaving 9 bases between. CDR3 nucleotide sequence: TGCGCCAGCAGCCCGGAATCTAGCACAGATACGCAGTATTTT. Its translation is CASSPESSTDTQYF.

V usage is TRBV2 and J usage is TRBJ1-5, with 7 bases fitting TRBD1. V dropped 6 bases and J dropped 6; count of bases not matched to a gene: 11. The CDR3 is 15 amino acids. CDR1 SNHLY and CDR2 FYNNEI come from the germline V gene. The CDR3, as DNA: TGTGCCAGCAGGGTCAGGGGGGATTCCAGTCAGCCCCAGCATTTT. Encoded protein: CASRVRGDSSQPQHF.

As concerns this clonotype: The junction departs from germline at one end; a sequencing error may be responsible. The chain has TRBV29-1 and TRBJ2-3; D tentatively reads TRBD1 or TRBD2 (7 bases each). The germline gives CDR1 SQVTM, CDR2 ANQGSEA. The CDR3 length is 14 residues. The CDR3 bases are TGCAACGTTGATGACGGGAGGACAGGAGATACGCAGTATTTT. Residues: CNVDDGRTGDTQYF.

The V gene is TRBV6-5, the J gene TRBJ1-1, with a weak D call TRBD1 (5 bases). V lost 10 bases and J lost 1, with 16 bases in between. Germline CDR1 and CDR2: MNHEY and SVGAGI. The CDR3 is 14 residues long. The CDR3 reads CANNLGGANTEAFF. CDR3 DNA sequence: TGTGCCAACAACTTGGGGGGAGCGAACACTGAAGCTTTCTTT.

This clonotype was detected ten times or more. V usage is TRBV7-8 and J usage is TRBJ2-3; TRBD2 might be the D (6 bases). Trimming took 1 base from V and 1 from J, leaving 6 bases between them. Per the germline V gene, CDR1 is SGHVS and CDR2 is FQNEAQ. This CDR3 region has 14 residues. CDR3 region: CASSLGLGTDTQYF. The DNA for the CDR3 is TGTGCCAGCAGCTTAGGACTAGGCACAGATACGCAGTATTTT.

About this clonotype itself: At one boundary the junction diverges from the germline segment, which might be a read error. The CDR3 sequence is CVSSLNASGSSYNEQFF. The CDR3 DNA sequence: TGTGTCAGCAGTTTAAACGCTAGCGGGAGCTCCTACAATGAGCAGTTCTTC. This rearrangement joins TRBV12-3 or TRBV12-4 to TRBJ2-1; 10 bases agree with TRBD2. The CDR3 runs 17 residues.

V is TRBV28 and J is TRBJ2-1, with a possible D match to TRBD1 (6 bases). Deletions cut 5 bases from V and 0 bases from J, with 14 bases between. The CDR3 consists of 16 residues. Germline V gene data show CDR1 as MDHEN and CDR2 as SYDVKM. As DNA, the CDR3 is TGTGCCAGCAGTACTCAGGACAGATACTCCTACAATGAGCAGTTCTTC. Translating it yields CASSTQDRYSYNEQFF. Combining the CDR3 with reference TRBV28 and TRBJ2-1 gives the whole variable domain DVKVTQSSRYLVKRTGEKVFLECVQDMDHENMFWYRQDPGLGLRLIYFSYDVKMKEKGDIPEGYSVSREKKERFSLILESASTNQTSMYLCASSTQDRYSYNEQFFGPGTRLTVL.

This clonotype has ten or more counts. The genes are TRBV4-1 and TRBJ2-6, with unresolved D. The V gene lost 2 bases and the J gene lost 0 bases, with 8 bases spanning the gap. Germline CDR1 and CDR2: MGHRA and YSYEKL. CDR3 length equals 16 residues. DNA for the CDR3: TGCGCCAGCAGCCAAATTCTAATCTCTGGGGCCAACGTCCTGACTTTC. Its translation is CASSQILISGANVLTF.

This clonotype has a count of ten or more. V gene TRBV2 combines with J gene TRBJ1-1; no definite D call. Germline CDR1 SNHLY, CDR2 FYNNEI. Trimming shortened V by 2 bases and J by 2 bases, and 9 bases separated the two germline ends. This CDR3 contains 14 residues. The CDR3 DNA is TGTGCCAGCAGTGAAACAGACTCAAACACTGAAGCTTTCTTT. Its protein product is CASSETDSNTEAFF.

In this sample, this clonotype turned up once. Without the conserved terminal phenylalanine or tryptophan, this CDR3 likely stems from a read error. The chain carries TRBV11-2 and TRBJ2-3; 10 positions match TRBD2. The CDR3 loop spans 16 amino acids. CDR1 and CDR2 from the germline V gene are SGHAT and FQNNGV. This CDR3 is CARSLEGLAYTDTQYL. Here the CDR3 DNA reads TGTGCCAGGAGCTTAGAGGGACTAGCGTACACAGATACGCAGTATCTT.

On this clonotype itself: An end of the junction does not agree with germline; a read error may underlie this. The CDR3 region has the DNA TGCGCTAGCAGTGAGCAGGGGAACACTGAAGCTTCCTTT. Amino acids: CASSEQGNTEASF. J is TRBJ1-1 and V is TRBV10-2; D may be TRBD1 (6 bases). Germline V lookup: CDR1 WSHSY, CDR2 SAAADI. This CDR3 is 13 amino acids long.

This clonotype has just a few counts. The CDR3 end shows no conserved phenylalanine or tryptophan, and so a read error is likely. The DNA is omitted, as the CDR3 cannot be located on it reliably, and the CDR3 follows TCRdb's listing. The CDR3 region is CASSLDVGEGRFL. This chain connects TRBV11-3 to TRBJ2-1; the D segment call TRBD1 is taken from the table without a DNA check. The CDR3 length is 13 residues, termini included. Germline V gives CDR1 SGHNT, CDR2 YENEEA.

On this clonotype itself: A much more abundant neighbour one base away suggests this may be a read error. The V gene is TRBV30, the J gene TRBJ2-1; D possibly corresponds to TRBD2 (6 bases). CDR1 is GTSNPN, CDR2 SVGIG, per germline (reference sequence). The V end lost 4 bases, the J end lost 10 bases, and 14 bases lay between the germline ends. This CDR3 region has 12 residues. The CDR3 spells CAWTVPGGEQFF. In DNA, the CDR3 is TGTGCCTGGACGGTCCCCGGGGGAGAGCAGTTCTTC.

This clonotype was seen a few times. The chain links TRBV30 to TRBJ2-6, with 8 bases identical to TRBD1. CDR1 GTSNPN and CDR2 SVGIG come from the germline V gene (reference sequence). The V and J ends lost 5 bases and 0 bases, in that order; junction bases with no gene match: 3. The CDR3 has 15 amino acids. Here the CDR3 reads CAWDRGSSGANVLTF. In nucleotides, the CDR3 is TGTGCCTGGGACAGGGGTAGCTCTGGGGCCAACGTCCTGACTTTC.

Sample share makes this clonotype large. The CDR3 reads CAGGAREPADTQYF. The DNA for the CDR3 is TGTGCCGGAGGGGCACGGGAGCCCGCAGATACGCAGTATTTT. J is TRBJ2-3 and V is TRBV11-2; perhaps TRBD2 as D (6 bases). V lost 11 bases to trimming and J lost 4 bases, with 19 bases between them. The CDR3 runs 14 residues. Germline loops: CDR1 SGHAT, CDR2 FQNNGV.

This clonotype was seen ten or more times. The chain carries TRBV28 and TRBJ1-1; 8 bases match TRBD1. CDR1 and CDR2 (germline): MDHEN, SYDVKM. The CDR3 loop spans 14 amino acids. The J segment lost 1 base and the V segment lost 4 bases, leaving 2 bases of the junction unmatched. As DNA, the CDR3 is TGTGCCAGCAGTTCAGGACAGGGGAACACTGAAGCTTTCTTT. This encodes CASSSGQGNTEAFF.

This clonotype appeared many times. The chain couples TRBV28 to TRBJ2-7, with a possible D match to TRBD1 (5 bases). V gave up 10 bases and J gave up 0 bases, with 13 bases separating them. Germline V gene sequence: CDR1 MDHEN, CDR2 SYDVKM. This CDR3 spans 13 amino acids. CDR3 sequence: CAKATVPSYEQYF. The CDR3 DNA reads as TGTGCCAAGGCGACAGTTCCCTCCTACGAGCAGTACTTC.

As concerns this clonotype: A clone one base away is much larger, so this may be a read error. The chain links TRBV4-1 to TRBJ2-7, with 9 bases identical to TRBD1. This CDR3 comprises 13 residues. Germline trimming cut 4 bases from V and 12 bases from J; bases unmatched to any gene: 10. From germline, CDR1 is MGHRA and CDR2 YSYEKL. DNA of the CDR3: TGCGCCAGCAGCCCCACAGGGGGCGACGTGCGGTACTTC. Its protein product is CASSPTGGDVRYF.

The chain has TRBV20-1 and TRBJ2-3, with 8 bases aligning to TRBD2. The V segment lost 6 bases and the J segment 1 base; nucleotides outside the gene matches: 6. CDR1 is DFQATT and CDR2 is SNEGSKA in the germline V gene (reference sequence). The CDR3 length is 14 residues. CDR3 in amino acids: CSASGTSGTDTQYF. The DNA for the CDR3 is TGCAGTGCATCGGGGACTAGTGGCACAGATACGCAGTATTTT.

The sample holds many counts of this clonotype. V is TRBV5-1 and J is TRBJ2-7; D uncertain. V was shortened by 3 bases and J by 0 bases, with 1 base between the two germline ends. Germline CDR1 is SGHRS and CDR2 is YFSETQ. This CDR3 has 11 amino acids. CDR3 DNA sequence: TGCGCCAGCAGCTCCTCCTACGAGCAGTACTTC. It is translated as CASSSSYEQYF.

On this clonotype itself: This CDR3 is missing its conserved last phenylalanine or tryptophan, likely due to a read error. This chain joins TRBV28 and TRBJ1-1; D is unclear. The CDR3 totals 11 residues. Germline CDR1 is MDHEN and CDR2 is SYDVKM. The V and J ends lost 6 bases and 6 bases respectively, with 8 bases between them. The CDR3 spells CASSPGAEAFL. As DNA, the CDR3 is TGTGCCAGCAGCCCCGGGGCTGAAGCTTTCTTA.

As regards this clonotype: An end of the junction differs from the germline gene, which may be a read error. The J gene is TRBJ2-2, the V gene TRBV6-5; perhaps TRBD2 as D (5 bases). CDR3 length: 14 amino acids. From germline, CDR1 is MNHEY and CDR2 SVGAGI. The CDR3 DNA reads TGTGCCAGCAGTTACTCTCGGGCCACCGGGGAACTGTTTTTT. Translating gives CASSYSRATGELFF.